This is a list of T cell receptor beta chains from one sample in a study of T cells in Graves' hyperthyroidism and ophthalmopathy. TCRdb independently ran MiXCR on the multiplex PCR reads; one entry per CDR3 protein. The sample includes approximately 520,000 distinct CDR3 sequences, about 24% seen only once; the top ten take about 11%. The sequencing input was blood. These receptors came from a woman in her thirties with Graves' ophthalmopathy. CDR3s include the opening cysteine and the closing phenylalanine or tryptophan. D genes are given only for firm matches. Size is stated for part of the rows, as once, few or many counts, or as a class when the clone is expanded.

v_gene: TRBV6-1
abundance: many
j_gene: TRBJ2-4
d_gene: TRBD2
CDR3nt: TGTGCCAGCATTGGACTAGCGTTAGCCAAAAACATTCAGTACTTC
CDR3aa: CASIGLALAKNIQYF

v_gene: TRBV4-2
abundance: NA
j_gene: TRBJ2-7
d_gene: TRBD2
CDR3nt: TGTGCCAGCAGCCCCCGTCGCGGACTAGTAGTTCACGAGCAGTACTTC
CDR3aa: CASSPRRGLVVHEQYF

v_gene: TRBV29-1
abundance: many
j_gene: TRBJ2-2
d_gene: TRBD1
CDR3nt: TGCAGCGTCACGGGACAGGGGGCGCGGACCGGGGAGCTGTTTTTT
CDR3aa: CSVTGQGARTGELFF

v_gene: TRBV5-1
abundance: many
j_gene: TRBJ1-1
d_gene: NA
CDR3nt: TGCGCCAGCAGCGCCCTACAGGGGAACACTGAAGCTTTCTTT
CDR3aa: CASSALQGNTEAFF

v_gene: TRBV27
abundance: many
j_gene: TRBJ1-1
d_gene: NA
CDR3nt: TGTGCCAGCAGTTTTTTAGCATGGGGCGACACTGAAGCTTTCTTT
CDR3aa: CASSFLAWGDTEAFF

v_gene: TRBV6-5
abundance: many
j_gene: TRBJ2-7
d_gene: NA
CDR3nt: TGTGCCAGCAGCATTTCGACAGGAACCTACGAGCAGTACTTC
CDR3aa: CASSISTGTYEQYF

v_gene: TRBV12-3/TRBV12-4
abundance: NA
j_gene: TRBJ2-2
d_gene: NA
CDR3nt: TGTGCCAGCAGTTTAGCGGGGGGGCAGCGAACCGGGGAGCTGTTTTTT
CDR3aa: CASSLAGGQRTGELFF

v_gene: TRBV6-2/TRBV6-3
abundance: many
j_gene: TRBJ1-2
d_gene: NA
CDR3nt: TGTGCCAGCAGTCTTAAATGGACAGATGATGGCTACACCTTC
CDR3aa: CASSLKWTDDGYTF

v_gene: TRBV20-1
abundance: NA
j_gene: TRBJ2-4
d_gene: TRBD2
CDR3nt: TGCAGTGCTCTAGCGGGGGGGCCCAAAAACATTCAGTACTTC
CDR3aa: CSALAGGPKNIQYF

v_gene: TRBV28
abundance: NA
j_gene: TRBJ2-7
d_gene: NA
CDR3nt: TGTGCCAGCAGTTGGGGACTGCTGGGCGAGCAGTACTTC
CDR3aa: CASSWGLLGEQYF

v_gene: TRBV6-2/TRBV6-3
abundance: many
j_gene: TRBJ1-2
d_gene: NA
CDR3nt: TGTGCCAGCAGTTACCTGGACAGCTATGGCTACACCTTC
CDR3aa: CASSYLDSYGYTF

v_gene: TRBV15
abundance: NA
j_gene: TRBJ1-5
d_gene: NA
CDR3nt: TGTGCCACCAATTCTTGGCCCCAGCATTTT
CDR3aa: CATNSWPQHF

v_gene: TRBV3-1
abundance: NA
j_gene: TRBJ2-7
d_gene: TRBD2
CDR3nt: TGTGTCAGCAGCCAGGACGGGACTAGCGGGGGACACGAGCAGTACTTC
CDR3aa: CVSSQDGTSGGHEQYF

v_gene: TRBV12-3/TRBV12-4
abundance: NA
j_gene: TRBJ1-2
d_gene: NA
CDR3nt: TGTGCCAGCAGTCCTCGTCGGGTCGCCTATTATGGCTACACCTTC
CDR3aa: CASSPRRVAYYGYTF

v_gene: TRBV6-1
abundance: NA
j_gene: TRBJ1-5
d_gene: NA
CDR3nt: TGTGCCAGCAGTCGCAAAGATAGCAATCAGCCCCAGCATTTT
CDR3aa: CASSRKDSNQPQHF

v_gene: TRBV6-5
abundance: many
j_gene: TRBJ2-5
d_gene: TRBD1
CDR3nt: TGTGCCAGCAGTATACCGGGACAGCAAGAGACCCAGTACTTC
CDR3aa: CASSIPGQQETQYF

v_gene: TRBV20-1
abundance: many
j_gene: TRBJ1-1
d_gene: TRBD1
CDR3nt: TGCAGTGCTCATCGGACAGGCAGTGAAGCTTTCTTT
CDR3aa: CSAHRTGSEAFF

v_gene: TRBV4-2
abundance: few
j_gene: TRBJ1-1
d_gene: TRBD1
CDR3nt: TGTGCCAGCAGCCAACCACAGGGGGCGGACACTGAAGCTTTCTTT
CDR3aa: CASSQPQGADTEAFF

v_gene: TRBV6-1
abundance: NA
j_gene: TRBJ1-1
d_gene: NA
CDR3nt: TGTGCCAGCGGACGGGACACCGTGAACACTGAAGCTTTCTTT
CDR3aa: CASGRDTVNTEAFF

v_gene: TRBV5-1
abundance: NA
j_gene: TRBJ1-2
d_gene: TRBD1
CDR3nt: TGCGCCAGCAGCTTGGATAGACCCCGGACAGGGGCTAACTATGGCTACACCTTC
CDR3aa: CASSLDRPRTGANYGYTF

v_gene: TRBV7-9
abundance: many
j_gene: TRBJ1-2
d_gene: NA
CDR3nt: TGTGCCAGCAGCTTCGACAGTAGCTATGGCTACACCTTC
CDR3aa: CASSFDSSYGYTF

v_gene: TRBV6-2/TRBV6-3
abundance: NA
j_gene: TRBJ2-7
d_gene: TRBD1
CDR3nt: TGTGCCAGCACCTACGGGGACAGTACCTACGAGCAGTACTTC
CDR3aa: CASTYGDSTYEQYF

v_gene: TRBV28
abundance: few
j_gene: TRBJ1-5
d_gene: NA
CDR3nt: TGTGCCAGCACCATTAGGGCCAATAGCAATCAGCCCCAGCATTTT
CDR3aa: CASTIRANSNQPQHF

v_gene: TRBV11-2
abundance: many
j_gene: TRBJ2-7
d_gene: NA
CDR3nt: TGTGCCAGCAGCCTTGTGGCCGACGGAGGGACAATGTTTGGGCAGTACTTC
CDR3aa: CASSLVADGGTMFGQYF

v_gene: TRBV20-1
abundance: many
j_gene: TRBJ1-1
d_gene: NA
CDR3nt: TGCAGTGCTAGAGGGGCGGGGATAGGGGACACTGAAGCTTTCTTT
CDR3aa: CSARGAGIGDTEAFF

v_gene: TRBV6-7
abundance: many
j_gene: TRBJ2-7
d_gene: NA
CDR3nt: TGTGCCAGCAGAGCCGGGACCGGGGCCCACGAGCAGTACTTC
CDR3aa: CASRAGTGAHEQYF

v_gene: TRBV2
abundance: many
j_gene: TRBJ1-1
d_gene: TRBD1
CDR3nt: TGTGCCAATACTCGACAGGGTATGAACACTGAAGCTTTCTTT
CDR3aa: CANTRQGMNTEAFF

v_gene: TRBV6-2/TRBV6-3
abundance: many
j_gene: TRBJ1-1
d_gene: NA
CDR3nt: TGTGCCAGCACCGCCGACCTAGGGATCCCTGGAGCTTTCTTT
CDR3aa: CASTADLGIPGAFF

v_gene: TRBV6-1
abundance: NA
j_gene: TRBJ2-2
d_gene: NA
CDR3nt: TGTGCCAGCAGTGGACAACCGAACACCGGGGAGCTGTTTTTT
CDR3aa: CASSGQPNTGELFF

v_gene: TRBV7-2
abundance: NA
j_gene: TRBJ1-6
d_gene: NA
CDR3nt: TGTGCCAGCAGCTTAGAAGGGTTCAATTCACCCCTCCACTTT
CDR3aa: CASSLEGFNSPLHF

v_gene: TRBV5-1
abundance: many
j_gene: TRBJ1-1
d_gene: NA
CDR3nt: TGCGCCAGCATGGGGGGCGCAGGTGAAGCTTTCTTT
CDR3aa: CASMGGAGEAFF

v_gene: TRBV6-1
abundance: NA
j_gene: TRBJ2-5
d_gene: TRBD1
CDR3nt: TGTGCCAGCAAAAGGGACAGGTCCCAAGAGACCCAGTACTTC
CDR3aa: CASKRDRSQETQYF

v_gene: TRBV12-3/TRBV12-4
abundance: few
j_gene: TRBJ1-1
d_gene: NA
CDR3nt: TGTGCCAGCTCACCTGTTCAGGGATTGGGAAACACTGAAGCTTTCTTT
CDR3aa: CASSPVQGLGNTEAFF

v_gene: TRBV11-2
abundance: many
j_gene: TRBJ2-6
d_gene: NA
CDR3nt: TGTGCCGGCCGAACCTCTGGGGCCAACGTCCTGACTTTC
CDR3aa: CAGRTSGANVLTF

v_gene: TRBV12-3/TRBV12-4
abundance: many
j_gene: TRBJ1-3
d_gene: NA
CDR3nt: TGTGCCAGCAGTATTACGAGCTCTGGAAACACCATATATTTT
CDR3aa: CASSITSSGNTIYF

v_gene: TRBV12-3/TRBV12-4
abundance: many
j_gene: TRBJ1-2
d_gene: NA
CDR3nt: TGTGCCAGCAGCCAATCCGGGACAGGCTACACCTTC
CDR3aa: CASSQSGTGYTF

v_gene: TRBV6-2/TRBV6-3
abundance: many
j_gene: TRBJ2-7
d_gene: NA
CDR3nt: TGTGCCAGCAGTGGTTTAGAGAGTCTTGAGCAGTACTTC
CDR3aa: CASSGLESLEQYF

v_gene: TRBV6-1
abundance: few
j_gene: TRBJ1-3
d_gene: NA
CDR3nt: TGTGCCAGCAGTGAAGCCAGGGGCTCTATAAACACCATATATTTT
CDR3aa: CASSEARGSINTIYF

v_gene: TRBV19
abundance: many
j_gene: TRBJ2-5
d_gene: TRBD2
CDR3nt: TGTGCCAGTAGTGCACTGGGGGGGGGTGAAGAGACCCAGTACTTC
CDR3aa: CASSALGGGEETQYF

v_gene: TRBV6-5
abundance: NA
j_gene: TRBJ2-5
d_gene: TRBD2
CDR3nt: TGTGCCAGCAGTTACGCGGGGGGTCTTCAAGAGGCCCAGTACTTC
CDR3aa: CASSYAGGLQEAQYF

v_gene: TRBV7-9
abundance: many
j_gene: TRBJ1-1
d_gene: NA
CDR3nt: TGTGCCAGCAGCTTACTTAGGACGTCGGGCACTGAAGCTTTCTTT
CDR3aa: CASSLLRTSGTEAFF

v_gene: TRBV6-5
abundance: NA
j_gene: TRBJ2-7
d_gene: NA
CDR3nt: TGTGCCCTGGGCTCCTACGAGCAGTACTTC
CDR3aa: CALGSYEQYF

v_gene: TRBV6-1
abundance: many
j_gene: TRBJ1-2
d_gene: TRBD1
CDR3nt: TGTGCCAGCAGTGGGCTGGGGGACAGCCCGGGCTACACCTTC
CDR3aa: CASSGLGDSPGYTF

v_gene: TRBV9
abundance: NA
j_gene: TRBJ1-6
d_gene: NA
CDR3nt: TGTGCCAGCAGCCCCCGGGAGGCAAATTCACCCCTCCACTTT
CDR3aa: CASSPREANSPLHF

v_gene: TRBV29-1
abundance: many
j_gene: TRBJ2-2
d_gene: NA
CDR3nt: TGCAGCGTTGGGCAGGCGAACACCGGGGAGCTGTTTTTT
CDR3aa: CSVGQANTGELFF

v_gene: TRBV6-4
abundance: many
j_gene: TRBJ1-3
d_gene: NA
CDR3nt: TGTGCCAGCAGTGCCTCGGGCGGGGTCTTTGGTGGAAACACCATATATTTT
CDR3aa: CASSASGGVFGGNTIYF

v_gene: TRBV27
abundance: many
j_gene: TRBJ1-2
d_gene: TRBD1
CDR3nt: TGTGCCAGCAGTCTCACCGGGACAGGGGGTGGCTACACCTTC
CDR3aa: CASSLTGTGGGYTF

v_gene: TRBV7-9
abundance: many
j_gene: TRBJ2-1
d_gene: NA
CDR3nt: TGTGCCAGCAGCCAGTCATACAATGAGCAGTTCTTC
CDR3aa: CASSQSYNEQFF

v_gene: TRBV11-2
abundance: many
j_gene: TRBJ1-1
d_gene: NA
CDR3nt: TGTGCCAGCAGCTTAGATGTGACAGCGCCTGACACTGAAGCTTTCTTT
CDR3aa: CASSLDVTAPDTEAFF

v_gene: TRBV11-2
abundance: many
j_gene: TRBJ1-1
d_gene: NA
CDR3nt: TGTGCCAGCAGCTGGTTAAGGGCCGCTGAAGCTTTCTTT
CDR3aa: CASSWLRAAEAFF

v_gene: TRBV7-8
abundance: NA
j_gene: TRBJ1-3
d_gene: NA
CDR3nt: TGTGCCAGCAGCTTAGGTGACAGCAACTCTGGAAACACCATATATTTT
CDR3aa: CASSLGDSNSGNTIYF

v_gene: TRBV24-1
abundance: many
j_gene: TRBJ1-1
d_gene: NA
CDR3nt: TGTGCCACCAGTGATTTCTACGGGGGTGAAGCTTTCTTT
CDR3aa: CATSDFYGGEAFF

v_gene: TRBV13
abundance: many
j_gene: TRBJ1-1
d_gene: NA
CDR3nt: TGTGCCAGCAGCCCCGTTTTGAACAGGGAAGCTTTCTTT
CDR3aa: CASSPVLNREAFF